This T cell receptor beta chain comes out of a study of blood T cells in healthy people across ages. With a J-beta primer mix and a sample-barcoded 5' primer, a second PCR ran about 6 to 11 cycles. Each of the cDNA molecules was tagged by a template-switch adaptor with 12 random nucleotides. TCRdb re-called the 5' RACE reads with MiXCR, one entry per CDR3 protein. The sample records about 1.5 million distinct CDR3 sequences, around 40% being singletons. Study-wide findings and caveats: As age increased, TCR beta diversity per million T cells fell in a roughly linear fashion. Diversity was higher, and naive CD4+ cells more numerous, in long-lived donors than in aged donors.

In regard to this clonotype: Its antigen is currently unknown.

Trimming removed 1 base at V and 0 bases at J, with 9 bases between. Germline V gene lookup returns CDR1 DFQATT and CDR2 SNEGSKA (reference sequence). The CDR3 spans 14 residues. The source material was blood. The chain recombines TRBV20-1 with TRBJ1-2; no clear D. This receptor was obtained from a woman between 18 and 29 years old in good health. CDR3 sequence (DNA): TGCAGTGCTAGAGTTACAAAAGCTAACTATGGCTACACCTTC. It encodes CSARVTKANYGYTF.